Shown below are 4 T cell receptor beta chains from a single sample sequenced in a study of neurological immune-mediated disorders. TCRdb reprocessed the 5' RACE reads with MiXCR, giving one entry per CDR3 protein. The table has about 53,000 distinct CDR3 sequences, roughly 3.5% seen once. Sequenced: PBMCs. The receptor source for this set is a woman younger than 45 with multiple sclerosis.

This clonotype was detected many times. The chain recombines TRBV29-1 with TRBJ2-3; D is unclear. Germline V CDR1 and CDR2: SQVTM, ANQGSEA. The CDR3 covers 11 residues. V lost 4 bases and J lost 6, with 8 bases in between. CDR3 in DNA: TGCAGCGTTGGAGAGGTCGATACGCAGTATTTT. Translation gives CSVGEVDTQYF.

This clonotype was detected many times. V and J are TRBV7-9 and TRBJ2-3, with 10 positions matching TRBD1. This CDR3 is built from 15 residues. Germline loops: CDR1 SEHNR, CDR2 FQNEAQ (reference sequence). After removal of 5 bases from V and 2 bases from J, the junction contained 4 bases not matched to a gene. This CDR3 is CASSPGQGVTDTQYF. The CDR3 nucleotides read TGTGCCAGCAGCCCAGGACAGGGGGTCACAGATACGCAGTATTTT.

This clonotype was observed many times. This sequence joins TRBV7-2 and TRBJ1-3; possible D gene TRBD1, 6 bases. Per the germline V gene, CDR1 is SGHTA and CDR2 is FQGNSA. V lost 4 bases and J lost 1, with 17 bases in between. This CDR3 has 17 amino acids. This CDR3 reads CASSSPVGGTSGNTIYF. Written as DNA, the CDR3 is TGTGCCAGCAGCTCCCCGGTGGGGGGGACATCTGGAAACACCATATATTTT.

There are many counts of this clonotype. A junction boundary mismatches the germline segment, possibly from a read error. This chain uses TRBV20-1 with TRBJ1-5; D is unresolved. The germline gives CDR1 DFQATT, CDR2 SNEGSKA (reference sequence). This CDR3 has 17 amino acids. CDR3 coding DNA: TGCAGTGCCGGATGGGAATTATGGCCGCCTCGCAATCAGCCCCAGAATTTT. Translated, it gives CSAGWELWPPRNQPQNF.